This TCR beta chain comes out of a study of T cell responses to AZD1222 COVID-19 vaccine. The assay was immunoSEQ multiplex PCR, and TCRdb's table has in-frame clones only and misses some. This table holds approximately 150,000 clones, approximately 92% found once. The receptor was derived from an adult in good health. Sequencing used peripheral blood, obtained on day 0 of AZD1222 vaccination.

As DNA, the CDR3 is TGCGCCAGCAGCTTGTCCCTGCAGGGGGCGAAAGGACGGGAGCTGTTTTTT. Encoded protein: CASSLSLQGAKGRELFF. J is TRBJ2-2 and V is TRBV5-1; TRBD1 matches at 8 bases. CDR1 SGHRS and CDR2 YFSETQ come from the germline V gene. Trimming cost V 1 base and J 9 bases; bases outside gene matches: 14. This CDR3 is built from 17 residues.